The text below deals with one T cell receptor beta chain. Its target is not known. The sample is drawn from a study of blood T cells in healthy people across ages. Study-wide results and caveats: Getting older went along with TCR beta diversity per million T cells dropping roughly linearly.

Trimming removed 4 bases from V and 7 bases from J, with 16 bases in between. The CDR3 length is 15 residues. Germline CDR1 is LGHNA and CDR2 is YSLEER. A second PCR of roughly 6 to 12 cycles used a sample-barcoded 5' primer and a J-beta primer mix. MiXCR was run by TCRdb on the 5' RACE reads, yielding one entry per CDR3 protein. The table records some 900,000 distinct CDR3 sequences, roughly 50% of them present only once. The rearrangement links TRBV4-3 to TRBJ1-4; D perhaps matches TRBD1 (6 bases). The TCR originated in a man younger than 40 in good health. Material: blood. The CDR3 coding sequence is TGCGCCAGCAGCCCACAAGGGGGTATAGGTGAAAAACTGTTTTTT. Translating gives CASSPQGGIGEKLFF.